This T cell receptor beta chain was profiled in a study of cytomegalovirus exposure and HLA in healthy donors. The PCR employed 60 Vbeta primers together with 13 Jbeta primers. Assay: immunoSEQ multiplex PCR; the TCRdb copy retains only in-frame clones and omits some. The sample contains about 250,000 clones, about 80% of which appear only once. Losses at the gene ends were 4 bases for V and 9 bases for J; bases not matched to a gene: 11. CDR1 and CDR2 from the germline V gene are LNHDA and SQIVND (reference sequence). This CDR3 contains 14 residues. The chain uses TRBV19 and TRBJ1-2; 7 bases map to TRBD1. Specimen: PBMCs. The sequence was obtained from a girl aged 2 to 10 in good health and CMV-seronegative. The CDR3 bases are TGTGCCAGTAGTACGCCCGGACAGGTTAGGAGCTACACCTTC. Protein: CASSTPGQVRSYTF.